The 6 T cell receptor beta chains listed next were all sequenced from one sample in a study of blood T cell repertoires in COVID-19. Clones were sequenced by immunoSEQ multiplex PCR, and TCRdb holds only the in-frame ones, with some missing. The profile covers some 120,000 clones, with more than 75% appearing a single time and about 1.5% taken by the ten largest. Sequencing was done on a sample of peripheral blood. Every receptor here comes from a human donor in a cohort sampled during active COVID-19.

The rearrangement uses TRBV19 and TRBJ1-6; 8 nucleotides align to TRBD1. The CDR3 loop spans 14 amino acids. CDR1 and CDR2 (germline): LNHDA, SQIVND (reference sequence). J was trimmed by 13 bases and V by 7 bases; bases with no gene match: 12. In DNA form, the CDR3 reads TGTGCCAGTACCTTGGGGCAGGGGGCCGAGCCCCTCCACTTT. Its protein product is CASTLGQGAEPLHF.

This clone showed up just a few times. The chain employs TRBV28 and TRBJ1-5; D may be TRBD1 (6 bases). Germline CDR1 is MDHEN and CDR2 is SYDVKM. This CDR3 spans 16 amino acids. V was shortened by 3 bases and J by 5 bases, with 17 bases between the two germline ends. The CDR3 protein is CASSFITTGTHQPQHF. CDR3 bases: TGTGCCAGCAGTTTTATCACAACAGGGACGCATCAGCCCCAGCATTTT.

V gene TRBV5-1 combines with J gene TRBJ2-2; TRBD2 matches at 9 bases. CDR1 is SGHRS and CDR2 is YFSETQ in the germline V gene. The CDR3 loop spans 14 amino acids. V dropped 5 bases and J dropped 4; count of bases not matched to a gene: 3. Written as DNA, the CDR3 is TGCGCCAGCAGTCTAGCGGGGCGCACCGGGGAGCTGTTTTTT. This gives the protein CASSLAGRTGELFF.

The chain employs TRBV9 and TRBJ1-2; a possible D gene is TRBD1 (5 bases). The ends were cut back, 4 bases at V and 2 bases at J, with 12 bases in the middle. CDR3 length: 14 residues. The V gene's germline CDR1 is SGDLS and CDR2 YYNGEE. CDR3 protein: CASSNAGRNYGYTF. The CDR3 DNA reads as TGTGCCAGCAGCAACGCGGGACGGAACTATGGCTACACCTTC.

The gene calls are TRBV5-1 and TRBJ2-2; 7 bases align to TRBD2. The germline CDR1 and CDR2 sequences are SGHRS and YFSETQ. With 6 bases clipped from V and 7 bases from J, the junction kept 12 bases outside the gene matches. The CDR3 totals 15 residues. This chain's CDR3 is CASNQGGRAGGELFF. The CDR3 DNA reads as TGCGCCAGCAACCAGGGCGGGAGAGCCGGCGGGGAGCTGTTTTTT. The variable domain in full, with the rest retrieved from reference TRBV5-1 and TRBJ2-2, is KAGVTQTPRYLIKTRGQQVTLSCSPISGHRSVSWYQQTPGQGLQFLFEYFSETQRNKGNFPGRFSGRQFSNSRSEMNVSTLELGDSALYLCASNQGGRAGGELFFGEGSRLTVL.

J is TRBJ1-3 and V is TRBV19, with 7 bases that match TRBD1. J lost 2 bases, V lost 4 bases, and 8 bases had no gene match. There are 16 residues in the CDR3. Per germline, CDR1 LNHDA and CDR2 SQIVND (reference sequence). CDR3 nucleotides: TGTGCCAGTAGTACAAGACAGGGAGCCGCTGGAAACACCATATATTTT. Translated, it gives CASSTRQGAAGNTIYF. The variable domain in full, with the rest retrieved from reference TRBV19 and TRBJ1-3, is DGGITQSPKYLFRKEGQNVTLSCEQNLNHDAMYWYRQDPGQGLRLIYYSQIVNDFQKGDIAEGYSVSREKKESFPLTVTSAQKNPTAFYLCASSTRQGAAGNTIYFGEGSWLTVV.